This T cell receptor beta chain was recovered during a study of cytomegalovirus exposure and HLA in healthy donors. The CDR3 spans 14 residues. Germline CDR1 is ENHRY and CDR2 is SYGVKD. The J segment lost 3 bases and the V segment lost 3 bases, leaving 2 bases of the junction unmatched. Study-level findings and limits: The study labeled 180 or so TCR beta chains cytomegalovirus-associated. Reportedly, diagnosis of cytomegalovirus status by the classifier showed high specificity and sensitivity. Most TCRs appeared rarely, but some public TCRs recurred in many donors.

Clones were read by immunoSEQ multiplex PCR, and TCRdb kept only the in-frame ones, dropping some. The table lists fewer than 100,000 clones, roughly 94% of them singletons, with approximately 2.1% in the top ten. This clone occurred once. Its antigen is not identified. The source is a woman aged 18-29 years in good health and CMV-seronegative. The chain is built from TRBV10-3 and TRBJ2-7; 10 bases line up with TRBD1. Material for sequencing was PBMCs. In DNA form, the CDR3 reads TGTGCCATCAGTGACGGGACAGGGGTCTACGAGCAGTACTTC. This gives the protein CAISDGTGVYEQYF.